Listed below are T cell receptor beta chains from one sample, sequenced in a study of T cells after yellow fever vaccination. One entry per CDR3 protein results from TCRdb running MiXCR on the 5' RACE reads. This table has about 220,000 distinct CDR3 sequences, approximately 3.2% appearing once. Sequences were derived from CD4+ T cells sorted from PBMCs, sampled 10 days after the yellow fever booster vaccination. These receptor sequences come from a young man who received the YFV17D yellow fever vaccine. CDR3s include the opening cysteine and the closing phenylalanine or tryptophan. D genes are given only for firm matches. Clone size is given for some rows only: seen once, a few or many times, or a class if the clone is expanded.

D	V	size	J	CDR3	DNA
.	TRBV7-2	.	TRBJ2-5	CASSFQISQETQYF	TGTGCCAGCAGCTTCCAGATCTCCCAGGAGACCCAGTACTTC
.	TRBV30	few	TRBJ2-7	CAWSVLISDRGFYEQYF	TGTGCCTGGAGTGTATTAATCTCGGACAGAGGGTTCTACGAGCAGTACTTC
TRBD1	TRBV29-1	many	TRBJ2-7	CSVEDGDSADF	TGCAGCGTTGAAGATGGGGACAGCGCCGACTTC
TRBD1	TRBV10-3	few	TRBJ1-1	CAISRGTGNDRAFF	TGTGCCATCAGCCGGGGGACAGGGAATGATCGGGCTTTCTTT
.	TRBV4-3	few	TRBJ1-4	CASSQEVRVREKLFF	TGCGCCAGCAGCCAAGAAGTCAGGGTCAGAGAAAAACTGTTTTTT
.	TRBV7-3	.	TRBJ2-1	CASSLRGGSPNEQFF	TGTGCCAGCAGCTTGCGTGGGGGGTCCCCAAATGAGCAGTTCTTC
.	TRBV6-2/TRBV6-3	few	TRBJ1-2	CASSLGARGYTF	TGTGCCAGCAGTCTGGGGGCAAGAGGCTACACCTTC
.	TRBV5-5	few	TRBJ2-5	CASSLGPTGSKTQYF	TGTGCCAGCAGCTTGGGACCTACGGGTAGTAAGACCCAGTACTTC
TRBD2	TRBV7-2	many	TRBJ2-5	CASSFTSGVQETQYF	TGTGCCAGCAGCTTCACTAGCGGGGTTCAAGAGACCCAGTACTTC
.	TRBV10-3	few	TRBJ1-5	CAISERGMALSQPQHF	TGTGCCATCAGTGAGCGGGGGATGGCGTTAAGTCAGCCCCAGCATTTT
.	TRBV28	few	TRBJ2-6	CASSLSSTATGANVLTF	TGTGCCAGCAGTTTATCGTCCACAGCAACTGGGGCCAACGTCCTGACTTTC
TRBD2	TRBV12-3/TRBV12-4	few	TRBJ2-4	CASSLSGGWNIQYF	TGTGCCAGCAGTTTATCGGGGGGGTGGAACATTCAGTACTTC
.	TRBV29-1	.	TRBJ2-6	CSVHGSGANVLTF	TGCAGCGTTCATGGCTCTGGGGCCAACGTCCTGACTTTC
.	TRBV7-2	few	TRBJ2-3	CASSFGAGDTQYF	TGTGCCAGCAGCTTTGGGGCTGGAGATACGCAGTATTTT
.	TRBV5-1	.	TRBJ1-3	CASSLSFQVSGNTIYF	TGCGCCAGCAGCTTGTCATTCCAGGTCTCTGGAAACACCATATATTTT
.	TRBV18	few	TRBJ1-1	CASYELQGNTEAFF	TGTGCCAGCTACGAACTTCAGGGGAACACTGAAGCTTTCTTT
.	TRBV20-1	few	TRBJ1-2	CSAREGTGDYGYTF	TGCAGTGCTAGAGAGGGGACGGGGGATTATGGCTACACCTTC
TRBD2	TRBV20-1	.	TRBJ2-7	CSAILGRGNSYEQYF	TGCAGTGCTATCCTCGGGCGGGGGAATTCCTACGAGCAGTACTTC
TRBD1	TRBV20-1	many	TRBJ1-3	CSVPDRAIGNTIYF	TGCAGTGTCCCGGACAGGGCAATTGGAAACACCATATATTTT
.	TRBV5-4	many	TRBJ1-2	CASSLARGGSNYGYTF	TGTGCCAGCAGCTTGGCCCGGGGAGGCTCAAACTATGGCTACACCTTC
TRBD2	TRBV6-1	many	TRBJ2-5	CASSDMSGGETQYF	TGTGCCAGCAGTGATATGTCCGGGGGGGAGACCCAGTACTTC
TRBD2	TRBV6-5	few	TRBJ2-3	CASSLAGGGDTQYF	TGTGCCAGCTCCCTAGCGGGGGGAGGGGATACGCAGTATTTT
.	TRBV7-9	.	TRBJ2-1	CASSLESLSEQFF	TGTGCCAGCAGCTTAGAAAGCTTATCTGAGCAGTTCTTC
.	TRBV15	few	TRBJ2-5	CATSAAKTGGQVEETQYF	TGTGCCACCAGCGCAGCGAAAACGGGGGGACAGGTGGAAGAGACCCAGTACTTC
.	TRBV5-1	.	TRBJ1-2	CASSLVPGQVMDGYTF	TGCGCCAGCAGCTTGGTCCCGGGCCAGGTTATGGACGGCTACACCTTC
.	TRBV7-2	few	TRBJ1-2	CASSLVGHQSYGYTF	TGTGCCAGCAGCTTAGTAGGACACCAAAGTTATGGCTACACCTTC